This T cell receptor beta chain was captured by sequencing in a study of shared clonotypes between healthy human individuals. Study results and caveats: An anticipated effect of sequencing depth on clonotype sharing among donors was recognized.

The data were produced by immunoSEQ multiplex PCR, yet TCRdb's version contains in-frame clones alone and is incomplete. The data contain about 2,200,000 clones, about 92% of them singletons. The V gene's germline CDR1 is SEHNR and CDR2 FQNEAQ (reference sequence). This CDR3 has 16 amino acids. The ends were cut back, 5 bases at V and 0 bases at J, with 15 bases in the middle. In the case of this clone: Its antigen is not identified.

Naive CD8 cells lacked CD45RO, underwent positive selection for CCR7 and left out terminally differentiated effector memory CD45RA+ cells. The receptor was derived from a young man in good health. Some clones in this sample may be carry-over from other donors' samples. The chain couples TRBV7-9 to TRBJ2-3, with D perhaps matching TRBD1 or TRBD2 (5 bases each). The source material was naive CD8+ T cells from PBMCs. This CDR3 is CASSHRDGYSTDTQYF. The DNA of the CDR3 is TGTGCCAGCAGCCACCGGGACGGTTATAGCACAGATACGCAGTATTTT. The entire variable domain, with the rest obtained from reference TRBV7-9 and TRBJ2-3, is as follows: DTGVSQNPRHKITKRGQNVTFRCDPISEHNRLYWYRQTLGQGPEFLTYFQNEAQLEKSRLLSDRFSAERPKGSFSTLEIQRTEQGDSAMYLCASSHRDGYSTDTQYFGPGTRLTVL.